Following are 11 T cell receptor beta chains from one sample sequenced in a study of molecular identifiers for immune sequencing clone quantification. TCRdb reprocessed the PCR reads with MiXCR, giving one entry per CDR3 protein. The sample has tens of thousands of distinct CDR3 sequences; roughly 23% are singletons. The sequencing input was naive CD8+ T cells from blood, with Jurkat cell RNA spiked in. Subset denoted: FACS-sorted CD8+CD4-CCR7+CD45RA+ naive T cells. The receptors come from a human donor in good health. Some libraries in this study had Jurkat cell RNA spiked in.

There are a few counts of this clonotype. The rearrangement joins TRBV7-9 to TRBJ2-7; D is possibly TRBD1 or TRBD2 (5 bases each). Germline-derived CDR1 and CDR2 are SEHNR and FQNEAQ (reference sequence). Trimming removed 5 bases from V and 6 bases from J, with 17 bases in between. This CDR3 is built from 14 residues. Here the CDR3 DNA reads TGTGCCAGCAGCCCATTTTTTGGGGGTACCGAGCAGTACTTC. This gives the protein CASSPFFGGTEQYF.

The CDR3 sequence: CSARNTGNTIYF. In nucleotides, the CDR3 is TGCAGTGCTAGAAATACTGGAAACACCATATATTTT. V gene TRBV20-1 combines with J gene TRBJ1-3; D remains unclear. CDR1 and CDR2 from the germline V gene are DFQATT and SNEGSKA (reference sequence). The ends were cut back, 2 bases at V and 2 bases at J, with 4 bases in the middle. The CDR3 length is 12 residues.

This clonotype was counted ten times or more. The chain uses TRBV20-1 and TRBJ1-5; D not resolved. Germline lookup yields CDR1 DFQATT and CDR2 SNEGSKA (reference sequence). The CDR3 is 16 residues long. Between the trimmed V and J ends, which lost 3 bases and 0 bases, there was a span of 15 bases. The CDR3 DNA follows: TGCAGTGCTAGTGTCTCCAGAGACTATAGCAATCAGCCCCAGCATTTT. Encoded protein: CSASVSRDYSNQPQHF.

This clonotype showed up many times. This chain joins TRBV3-1 and TRBJ2-7; D perhaps matches TRBD2 (5 bases). Trimming removed 3 bases at V and 4 bases at J, with 13 bases between. Germline-derived CDR1 and CDR2 are LGHDT and YNNKEL (reference sequence). The CDR3 is made up of 14 amino acids. The CDR3 reads CASSHRGSLYEQYF. The CDR3 DNA follows: TGTGCCAGCAGCCACCGAGGGTCGCTTTACGAGCAGTACTTC.

The V and J genes are TRBV20-1 and TRBJ1-5; D gene uncertain. This CDR3 comprises 13 residues. V gave up 0 bases and J gave up 2 bases, with 5 bases separating them. Germline assignment: CDR1 DFQATT and CDR2 SNEGSKA (reference sequence). The CDR3 DNA reads as TGCAGTGCTAGAGAGTCTGGCAATCAGCCCCAGCATTTT. It specifies CSARESGNQPQHF.

A note on this clonotype: One junction end disagrees with the germline gene, perhaps due to a read error. The chain couples TRBV20-1 to TRBJ2-3; 8 nucleotides line up with TRBD1. The germline CDR1 and CDR2 sequences are DFQATT and SNEGSKA (reference sequence). The CDR3 length is 15 residues. In DNA form, the CDR3 reads TGCAGTGCTCGAGGCTGGACAGGGAGCACAGATACGCGGTATTTT. Its translation is CSARGWTGSTDTRYF.

This clonotype was found a few times. V usage is TRBV20-1 and J usage is TRBJ2-5; 12 bases match TRBD1. This CDR3 is 18 amino acids long. From germline, CDR1 is DFQATT and CDR2 SNEGSKA (reference sequence). The V segment lost 0 bases and the J segment 2 bases; nucleotides outside the gene matches: 10. CDR3 protein: CSARDRRGQGALQETQYF. The CDR3 coding sequence is TGCAGTGCTAGAGATCGAAGGGGACAGGGGGCTTTGCAAGAGACCCAGTACTTC.

Here the CDR3 reads CASSLYAGPPYEQYF. The CDR3 region has the DNA TGTGCCAGCAGTTTATACGCGGGGCCCCCCTACGAGCAGTACTTC. This chain uses TRBV27 with TRBJ2-7, with a weak D call TRBD2 (6 bases). Trimming stripped 1 base from V and 2 bases from J, with 12 bases between. Germline V CDR1 and CDR2: MNHEY, SMNVEV (reference sequence). The CDR3 spans 15 residues.

Regarding this clonotype: Without the conserved terminal phenylalanine or tryptophan, this CDR3 likely stems from a read error. The chain joins TRBV25-1 to TRBJ2-7; 12 bases align to TRBD1. With V trimmed by 4 bases and J by 5 bases, 0 bases remained unmatched. Germline V gene lookup returns CDR1 MGHDK and CDR2 SYGVNS. This CDR3 is built from 13 residues. The CDR3 reads CASSGDRGHEQYL. Written as DNA, the CDR3 is TGTGCCAGCAGTGGGGACAGGGGGCACGAGCAGTACCTC.

This clonotype was detected only a few times. V gene TRBV20-1 combines with J gene TRBJ2-1; D uncertain. From germline, CDR1 is DFQATT and CDR2 SNEGSKA (reference sequence). V gave up 2 bases and J gave up 0 bases, with 17 bases separating them. This CDR3 contains 17 residues. The CDR3 DNA follows: TGCAGTGCTAGACCAAGAGTCGGCTCAAGCTCCTACAATGAGCAGTTCTTC. Translated: CSARPRVGSSSYNEQFF.

The V gene is TRBV12-3 or TRBV12-4, the J gene TRBJ2-2; the D gene is possibly TRBD2 (6 bases). CDR3 length: 13 residues. V lost 1 base to trimming and J lost 7 bases, with 7 bases between them. This chain's CDR3 is CASSLGRGGELFF. CDR3 bases: TGTGCCAGCAGTTTAGGGCGGGGCGGGGAGCTGTTTTTT.